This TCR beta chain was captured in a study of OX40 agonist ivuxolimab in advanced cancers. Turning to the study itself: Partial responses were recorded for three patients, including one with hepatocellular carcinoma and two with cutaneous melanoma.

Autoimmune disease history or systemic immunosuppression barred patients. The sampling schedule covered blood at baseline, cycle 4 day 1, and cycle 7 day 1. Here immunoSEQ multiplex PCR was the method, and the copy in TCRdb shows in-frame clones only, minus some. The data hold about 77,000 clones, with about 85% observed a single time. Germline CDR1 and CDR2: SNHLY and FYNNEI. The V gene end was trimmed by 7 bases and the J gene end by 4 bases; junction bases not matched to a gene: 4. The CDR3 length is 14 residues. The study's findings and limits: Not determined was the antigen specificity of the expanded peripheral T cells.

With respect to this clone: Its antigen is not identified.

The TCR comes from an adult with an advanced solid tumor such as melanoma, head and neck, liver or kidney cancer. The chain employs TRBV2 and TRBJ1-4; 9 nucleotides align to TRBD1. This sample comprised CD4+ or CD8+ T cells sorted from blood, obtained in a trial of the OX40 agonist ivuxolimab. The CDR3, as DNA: TGTGCCAGCATAGGGGACAGGGTTAATGAAAAACTGTTTTTT. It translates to CASIGDRVNEKLFF.